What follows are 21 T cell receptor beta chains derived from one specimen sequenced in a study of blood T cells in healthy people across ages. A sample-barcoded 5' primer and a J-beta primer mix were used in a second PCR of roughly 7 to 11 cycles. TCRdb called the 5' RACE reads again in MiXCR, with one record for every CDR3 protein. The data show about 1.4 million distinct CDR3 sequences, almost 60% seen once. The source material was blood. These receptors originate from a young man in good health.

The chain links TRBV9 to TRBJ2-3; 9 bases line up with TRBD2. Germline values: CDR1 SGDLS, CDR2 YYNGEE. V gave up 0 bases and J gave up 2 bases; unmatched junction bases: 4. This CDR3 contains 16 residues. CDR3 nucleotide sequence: TGTGCCAGCAGCGTAGGGACTAGCGTTTCCACAGATACGCAGTATTTT. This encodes CASSVGTSVSTDTQYF.

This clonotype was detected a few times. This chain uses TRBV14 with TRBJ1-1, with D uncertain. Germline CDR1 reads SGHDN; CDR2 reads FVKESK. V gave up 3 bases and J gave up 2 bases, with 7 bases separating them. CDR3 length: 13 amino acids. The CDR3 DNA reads TGTGCCAGCAGCCAGCTCCGAAACACTGAAGCTTTCTTT. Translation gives CASSQLRNTEAFF.

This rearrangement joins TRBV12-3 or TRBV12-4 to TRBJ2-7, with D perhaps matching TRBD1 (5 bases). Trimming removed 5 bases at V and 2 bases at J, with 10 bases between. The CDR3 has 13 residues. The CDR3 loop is CASSPDMTYEQYF. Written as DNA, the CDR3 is TGTGCCAGCAGTCCGGACATGACCTACGAGCAGTACTTC.

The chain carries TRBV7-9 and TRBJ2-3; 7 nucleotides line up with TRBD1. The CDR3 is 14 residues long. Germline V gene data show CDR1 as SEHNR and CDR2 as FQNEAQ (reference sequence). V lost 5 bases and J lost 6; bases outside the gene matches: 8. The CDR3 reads CASSLQGNFDTQYF. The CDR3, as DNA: TGTGCCAGCAGCCTACAGGGGAACTTCGATACGCAGTATTTT.

DNA of the CDR3: TGTGCCAGCTCACCAACCGTAGGGGGCCAAGATACGCAGTATTTT. Protein: CASSPTVGGQDTQYF. The chain links TRBV18 to TRBJ2-3; 7 nucleotides align to TRBD1. V trimming: 2 bases; J trimming: 5 bases; junction bases outside the gene matches: 7. The CDR3 loop spans 15 amino acids. CDR1 KGHSH and CDR2 LQKENI come from the germline V gene. Full variable domain (remainder filled in from reference TRBV18 and TRBJ2-3): NAGVMQNPRHLVRRRGQEARLRCSPMKGHSHVYWYRQLPEEGLKFMVYLQKENIIDESGMPKERFSAEFPKEGPSILRIQQVVRGDSAAYFCASSPTVGGQDTQYFGPGTRLTVL.

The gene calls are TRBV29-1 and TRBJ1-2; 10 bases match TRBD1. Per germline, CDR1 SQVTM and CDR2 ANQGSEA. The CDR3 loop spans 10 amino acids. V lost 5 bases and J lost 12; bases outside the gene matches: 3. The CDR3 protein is CSVRTGGNTF. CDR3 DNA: TGCAGCGTTCGGACAGGGGGTAACACCTTC.

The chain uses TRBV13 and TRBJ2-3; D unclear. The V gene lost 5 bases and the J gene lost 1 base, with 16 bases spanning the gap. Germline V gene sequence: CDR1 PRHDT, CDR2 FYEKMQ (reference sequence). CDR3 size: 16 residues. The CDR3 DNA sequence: TGTGCCAGCAGCCCAACGGTTGAAGCCCGCACAGATACGCAGTATTTT. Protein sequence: CASSPTVEARTDTQYF.

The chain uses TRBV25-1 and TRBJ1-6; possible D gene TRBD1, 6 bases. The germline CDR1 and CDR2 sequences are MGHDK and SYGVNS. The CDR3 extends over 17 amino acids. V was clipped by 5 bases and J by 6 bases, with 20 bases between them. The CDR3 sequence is CASSLGRGNRANSPLHF. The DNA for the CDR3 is TGTGCCAGCAGTTTAGGTCGCGGGAACAGGGCTAATTCACCCCTCCACTTT.

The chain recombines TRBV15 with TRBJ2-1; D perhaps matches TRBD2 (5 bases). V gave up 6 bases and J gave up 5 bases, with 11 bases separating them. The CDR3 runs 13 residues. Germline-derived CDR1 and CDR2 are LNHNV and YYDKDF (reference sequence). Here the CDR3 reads CATRGRTNNEQFF. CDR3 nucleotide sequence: TGTGCCACCAGAGGGAGAACTAACAATGAGCAGTTCTTC.

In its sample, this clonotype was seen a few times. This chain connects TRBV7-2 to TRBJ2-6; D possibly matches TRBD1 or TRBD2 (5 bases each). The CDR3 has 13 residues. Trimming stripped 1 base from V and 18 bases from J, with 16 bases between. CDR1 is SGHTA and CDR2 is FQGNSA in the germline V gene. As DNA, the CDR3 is TGTGCCAGCAGCTTAGAGATGACAGCGGTAGGGACTTTC. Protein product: CASSLEMTAVGTF.

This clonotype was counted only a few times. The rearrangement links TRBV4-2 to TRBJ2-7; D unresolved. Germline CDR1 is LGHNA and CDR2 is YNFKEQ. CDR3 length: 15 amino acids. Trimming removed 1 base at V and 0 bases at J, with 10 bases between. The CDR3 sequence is CASSQADLSSYEQYF. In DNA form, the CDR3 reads TGTGCCAGCAGCCAAGCCGACTTAAGCTCCTACGAGCAGTACTTC.

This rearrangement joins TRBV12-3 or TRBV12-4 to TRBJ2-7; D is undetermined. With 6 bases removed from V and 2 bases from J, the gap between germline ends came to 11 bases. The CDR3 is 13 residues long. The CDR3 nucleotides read TGTGCCAGCAGCAAACATGAGACCTACGAGCAGTACTTC. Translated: CASSKHETYEQYF.

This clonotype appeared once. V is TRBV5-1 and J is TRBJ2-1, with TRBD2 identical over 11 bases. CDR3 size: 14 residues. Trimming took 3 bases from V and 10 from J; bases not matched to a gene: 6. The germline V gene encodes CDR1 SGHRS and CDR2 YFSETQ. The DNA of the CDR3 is TGCGCCAGCAGCTCACTAGCGGGGGAAGACGAGCAGTTCTTC. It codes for CASSSLAGEDEQFF.

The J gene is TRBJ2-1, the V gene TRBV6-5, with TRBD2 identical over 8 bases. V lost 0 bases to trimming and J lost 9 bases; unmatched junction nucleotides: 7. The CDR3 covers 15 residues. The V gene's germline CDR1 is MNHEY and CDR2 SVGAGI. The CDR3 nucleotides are TGTGCCAGCAGTTACTCAAGCGCTACTAGCGGTGAGCAGTTCTTC. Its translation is CASSYSSATSGEQFF.

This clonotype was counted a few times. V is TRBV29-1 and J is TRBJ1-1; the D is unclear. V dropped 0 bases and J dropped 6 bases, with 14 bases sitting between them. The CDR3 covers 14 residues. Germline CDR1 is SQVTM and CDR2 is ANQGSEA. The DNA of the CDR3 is TGCAGCGTTGAAGAAACAGTCTTCCCCCCTGAAGCTTTCTTT. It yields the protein CSVEETVFPPEAFF. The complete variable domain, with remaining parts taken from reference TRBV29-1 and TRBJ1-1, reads SAVISQKPSRDICQRGTSLTIQCQVDSQVTMMFWYRQQPGQSLTLIATANQGSEATYESGFVIDKFPISRPNLTFSTLTVSNMSPEDSSIYLCSVEETVFPPEAFFGQGTRLTVV.

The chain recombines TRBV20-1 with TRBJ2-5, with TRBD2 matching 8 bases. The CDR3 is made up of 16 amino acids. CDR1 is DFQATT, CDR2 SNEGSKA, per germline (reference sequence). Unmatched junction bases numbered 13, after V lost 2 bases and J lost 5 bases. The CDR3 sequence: CSARSRLAGLEETQYF. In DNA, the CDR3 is TGCAGTGCTAGATCTCGGCTAGCGGGTCTCGAGGAGACCCAGTACTTC.

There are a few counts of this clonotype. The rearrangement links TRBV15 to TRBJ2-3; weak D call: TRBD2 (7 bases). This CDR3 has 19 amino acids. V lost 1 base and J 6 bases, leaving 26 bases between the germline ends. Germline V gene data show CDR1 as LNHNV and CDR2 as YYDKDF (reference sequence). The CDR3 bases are TGTGCCACCAGCAGAGTGGGGGGCGGGAGCAATGAATATGTCGATACGCAGTATTTT. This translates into CATSRVGGGSNEYVDTQYF. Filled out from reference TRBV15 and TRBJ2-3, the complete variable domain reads DAMVIQNPRYQVTQFGKPVTLSCSQTLNHNVMYWYQQKSSQAPKLLFHYYDKDFNNEADTPDNFQSRRPNTSFCFLDIRSPGLGDTAMYLCATSRVGGGSNEYVDTQYFGPGTRLTVL.

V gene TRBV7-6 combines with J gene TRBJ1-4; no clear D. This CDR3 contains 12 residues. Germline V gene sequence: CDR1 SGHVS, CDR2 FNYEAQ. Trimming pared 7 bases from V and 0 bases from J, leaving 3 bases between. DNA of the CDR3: TGTGCCAGCACCTCAACTAATGAAAAACTGTTTTTT. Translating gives CASTSTNEKLFF.

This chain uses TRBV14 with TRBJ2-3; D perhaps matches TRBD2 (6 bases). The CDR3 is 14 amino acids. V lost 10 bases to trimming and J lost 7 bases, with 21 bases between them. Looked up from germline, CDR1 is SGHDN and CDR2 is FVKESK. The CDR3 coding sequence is TGTGCCACTTCGGACAAGGGACTTGGAAATACGCAGTATTTT. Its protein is CATSDKGLGNTQYF.

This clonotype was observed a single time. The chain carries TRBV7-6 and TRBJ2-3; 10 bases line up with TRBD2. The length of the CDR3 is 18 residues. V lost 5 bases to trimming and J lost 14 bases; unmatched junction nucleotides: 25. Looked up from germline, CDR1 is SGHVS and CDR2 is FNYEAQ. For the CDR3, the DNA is TGTGCCAGCAGCCCCCACCCGACTAGCGGGCCGACTCCTGAACCGGGGTATTTT. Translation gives CASSPHPTSGPTPEPGYF.

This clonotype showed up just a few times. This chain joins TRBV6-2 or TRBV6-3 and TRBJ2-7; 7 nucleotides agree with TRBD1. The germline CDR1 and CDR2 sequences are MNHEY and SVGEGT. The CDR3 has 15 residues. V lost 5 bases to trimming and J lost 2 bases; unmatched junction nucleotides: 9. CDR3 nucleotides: TGTGCCAGCAGTCGAGGGACAGCGATACCCTACGAGCAGTACTTC. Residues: CASSRGTAIPYEQYF.